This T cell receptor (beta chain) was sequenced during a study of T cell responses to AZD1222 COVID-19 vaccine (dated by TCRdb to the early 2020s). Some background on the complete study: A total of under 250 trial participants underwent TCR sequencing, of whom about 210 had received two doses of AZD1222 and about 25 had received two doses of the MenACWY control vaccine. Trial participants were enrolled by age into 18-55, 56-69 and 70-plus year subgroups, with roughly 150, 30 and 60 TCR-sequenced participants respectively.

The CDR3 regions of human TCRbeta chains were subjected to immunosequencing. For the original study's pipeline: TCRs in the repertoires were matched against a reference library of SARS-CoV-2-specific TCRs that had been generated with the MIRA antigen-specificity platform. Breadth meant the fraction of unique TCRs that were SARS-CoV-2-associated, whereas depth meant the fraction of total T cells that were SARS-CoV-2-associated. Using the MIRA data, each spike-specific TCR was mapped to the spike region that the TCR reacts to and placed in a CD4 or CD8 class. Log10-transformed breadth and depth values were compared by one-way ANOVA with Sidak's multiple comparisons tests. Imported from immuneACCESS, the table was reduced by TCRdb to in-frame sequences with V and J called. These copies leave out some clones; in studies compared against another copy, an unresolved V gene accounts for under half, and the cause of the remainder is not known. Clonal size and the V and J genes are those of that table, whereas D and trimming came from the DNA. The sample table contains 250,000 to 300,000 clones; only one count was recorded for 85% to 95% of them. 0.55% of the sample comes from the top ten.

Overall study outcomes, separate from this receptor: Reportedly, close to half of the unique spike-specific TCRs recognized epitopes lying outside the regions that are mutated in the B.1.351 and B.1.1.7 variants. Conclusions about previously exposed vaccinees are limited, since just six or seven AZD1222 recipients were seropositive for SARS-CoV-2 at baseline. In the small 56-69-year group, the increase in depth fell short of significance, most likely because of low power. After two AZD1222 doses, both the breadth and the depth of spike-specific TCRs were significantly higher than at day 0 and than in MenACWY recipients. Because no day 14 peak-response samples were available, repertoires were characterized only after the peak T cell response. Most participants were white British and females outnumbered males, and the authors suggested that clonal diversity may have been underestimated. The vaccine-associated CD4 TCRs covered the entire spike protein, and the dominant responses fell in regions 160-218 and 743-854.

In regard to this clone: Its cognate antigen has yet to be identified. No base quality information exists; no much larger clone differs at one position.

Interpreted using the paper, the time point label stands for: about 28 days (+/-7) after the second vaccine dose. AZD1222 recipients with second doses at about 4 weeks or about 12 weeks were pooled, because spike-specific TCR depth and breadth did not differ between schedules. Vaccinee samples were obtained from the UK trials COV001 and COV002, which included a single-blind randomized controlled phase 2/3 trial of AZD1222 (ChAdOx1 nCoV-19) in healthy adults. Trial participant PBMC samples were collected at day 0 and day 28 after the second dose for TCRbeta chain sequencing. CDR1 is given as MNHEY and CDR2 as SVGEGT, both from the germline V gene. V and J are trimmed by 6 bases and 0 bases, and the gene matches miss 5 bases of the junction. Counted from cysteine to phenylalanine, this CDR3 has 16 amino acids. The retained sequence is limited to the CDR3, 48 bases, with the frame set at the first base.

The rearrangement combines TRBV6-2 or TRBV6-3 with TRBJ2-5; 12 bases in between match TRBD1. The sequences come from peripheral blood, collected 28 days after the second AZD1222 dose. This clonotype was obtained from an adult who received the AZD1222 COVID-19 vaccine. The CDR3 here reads CASSRGTGGYQETQYF. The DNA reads TGTGCCAGCAGCCGCGGGACAGGGGGCTACCAAGAGACCCAGTACTTC.